This TCR beta chain was documented in a study of blood T cell repertoires in COVID-19. Trimming removed 4 bases from V and 3 bases from J, with 12 bases in between. The length of the CDR3 is 15 residues. Germline assignment: CDR1 MDHEN and CDR2 SYDVKM. Original data processing: Amplified reference gene primers provided the basis for estimating nucleated cell counts. Libraries were prepared by immunoSEQ multiplex PCR; TCRdb keeps only in-frame clonotypes and omits some of them. V and J calls and clone size are given by that table; D and trimming were obtained from the DNA. Among 41,000 or so clones listed, 87% were seen once.

V is TRBV28 and J is TRBJ1-4; no definite D call. The receptor comes from a man in his 60s with acute or convalescent COVID-19. Material: peripheral blood. CDR3: CASSSEGTANEKLFF. CDR3 nucleotides: TGTGCCAGCAGTTCAGAGGGAACAGCTAATGAAAAACTGTTTTTT.